This TCR beta chain stems from a study of T-cell reconstitution after alpha-beta-depleted transplantation in children. A note on this clonotype: Its antigen is undetermined.

General observations from the study: At around two months after transplant, the alpha-beta T cells were reportedly derived from several hundred expanded clones that came from non-depleted graft cells. At one year after transplant, newly produced T cells mostly accounted for T-cell counts and diversity. After transplant, high TCRbeta diversity at day 60 in some patients arose from surviving recipient T cells and thymic progenitors.

This CDR3 contains 12 residues. CDR1 KGHSH and CDR2 LQKENI come from the germline V gene. Trimming removed 5 bases at V and 5 bases at J, with 9 bases between. This sample's TCRbeta library carried unique molecular identifier barcodes. From the PCR reads, TCRdb called clonotypes with MiXCR, one entry per CDR3 protein. The sample carries about 200,000 distinct CDR3 sequences, approximately 6.3% recorded once. This chain uses TRBV18 with TRBJ2-5; no firm D call. This clonotype was sampled from a boy aged 2-15 years with acute lymphoblastic leukemia, due to receive a stem cell transplant. The input for sequencing was PBMCs, taken before TCRalphabeta/CD19-depleted stem cell transplant. DNA of the CDR3: TGTGCCAGCTCAGGGCCGGAGGAGACCCAGTACTTC. Encoded protein: CASSGPEETQYF.